Listed below are T cell receptor beta chains from one sample, sequenced in a study of blood T cell repertoires in COVID-19. TCRdb's copy holds only in-frame clones and misses some; the assay was immunoSEQ multiplex PCR. The table lists 50,000 or so clones, about 89% of them singletons, with about 25% in the top ten. The specimen was peripheral blood. These receptors were obtained from a human donor in a cohort sampled during active COVID-19. The CDR3 runs from the conserved cysteine through the conserved F or W.

>TRBV11-3|TRBJ2-1
CASSLRGGSSYNEQFF
>TRBV14|TRBJ2-3
CASSHLRDTQYF
>TRBV11-2|TRBJ1-3
CASSFAKRGESSGNTIYF
>TRBV7-3|TRBJ2-2
CASSLGEGGVGELFF
>TRBV25-1|TRBJ2-5
CASTQRETQYF
>TRBV18|TRBJ2-5
CASSPPPGLAGQETQYF
>TRBV28|TRBJ1-2
CASTEQDGNYGYTF
>TRBV6-5|TRBJ2-5
CASRIRETQYF
>TRBV7-2|TRBJ2-5
CASSSYSGTKETQYF
>TRBV5-1|TRBJ2-7
CASSLRAGDPYEQYF
>TRBV6-4|TRBJ2-7
CASSGLTAPGTYEQYF
>TRBV7-9|TRBJ1-2
CASSPTGGDGYTF
>TRBV30|TRBJ2-2
CAWSRDRGSGELFF
>TRBV7-6|TRBJ1-4
CASSSAGTGGEKLFF
>TRBV11-3|TRBJ2-4
CASSSGGSQNIQYF
>TRBV5-1|TRBJ1-1
CASSMTGVTTEAFF
>TRBV5-1|TRBJ2-5
CASTRVGTSGGGETQYF
>TRBV11-2|TRBJ1-1
CASTRTGEGTEAFF
>TRBV3-1/TRBV3-2|TRBJ1-1
CASSPLDISQSAFF
>TRBV27|TRBJ2-7
CASRIQGEPLYEQYF
>TRBV7-3|TRBJ2-5
CASSPGTSGFQETQYF
>TRBV2|TRBJ2-3
CASSSSGGADTQYF
>TRBV25-1|TRBJ2-7
CASRAGIPGEQYF
>TRBV6-9|TRBJ2-7
CASSLDRFYEQYF
>TRBV9|TRBJ1-3
CASSPTGTGSAGNTIYF
>TRBV6-2/TRBV6-3|TRBJ1-5
CASSQGGGSNQPQHF
>TRBV3-1/TRBV3-2|TRBJ2-3
CASSQDGGSLADTQYF
>TRBV18|TRBJ2-3
CASSPSGGTTQYF
>TRBV5-4|TRBJ2-1
CASRSEKTSSYNEQFF
>TRBV19|TRBJ1-5
CASSISTGGRQPQHF
>TRBV7-9|TRBJ1-1
CASSPGQGNTEAFF
>TRBV5-1|TRBJ2-6
CASSSLGANVLTF
>TRBV19|TRBJ2-7
CASSIGDRYPYEQYF
>TRBV20-1|TRBJ2-1
CSASLERGAITSSYNEQFF
>TRBV18|TRBJ1-2
CASSPSGDGYGYTF
>TRBV29-1|TRBJ1-1
CSVGTHEGGFPEAFF
>TRBV7-8|TRBJ1-3
CASSPRSGSGNTIYF
>TRBV24-1|TRBJ2-1
CATSDARQGKSSYNEQFF
>TRBV12-1|TRBJ2-1
CASSSLGLAGDGNEQFF
>TRBV5-4|TRBJ1-1
CASSRQTGIGTEAFF